The 12 T cell receptor beta chains below come from one sample, sequenced in a study of T cells of healthy individuals. One entry per CDR3 protein, called by TCRdb with MiXCR from the 5' RACE reads. The top ten clones hold around 16% of a sample with approximately 58,000 distinct CDR3 sequences, about 15% of them seen once. The receptor set was obtained from a human donor in good health.

This clonotype was counted at least ten times. V is TRBV7-2 and J is TRBJ1-2; 7 nucleotides agree with TRBD1. Trimming at V came to 3 bases and at J to 0 bases, leaving 1 base not matched to a gene. This CDR3 has 14 amino acids. Germline V lookup: CDR1 SGHTA, CDR2 FQGNSA. The CDR3 is CASSFGTANYGYTF. For the CDR3, the DNA is TGTGCCAGCAGCTTCGGGACAGCTAACTATGGCTACACCTTC. The whole variable domain, filled in from reference TRBV7-2 and TRBJ1-2, reads GAGVSQSPSNKVTEKGKDVELRCDPISGHTALYWYRQSLGQGLEFLIYFQGNSAPDKSGLPSDRFSAERTGGSVSTLTIQRTQQEDSAVYLCASSFGTANYGYTFGSGTRLTVV.

This clonotype showed up just a few times. The V and J genes are TRBV9 and TRBJ1-2; D is perhaps TRBD1 (5 bases). Germline loops: CDR1 SGDLS, CDR2 YYNGEE. This CDR3 has 15 amino acids. V lost 0 bases, J lost 1 base, and 10 bases lay in between. Here the CDR3 DNA reads TGTGCCAGCAGCGTAGGAGGGAGGGGTAACTATGGCTACACCTTC. Its protein is CASSVGGRGNYGYTF.

The V and J genes are TRBV27 and TRBJ2-2; TRBD1 is a possible D gene (6 bases). The V end lost 8 bases, the J end lost 0 bases, and 13 bases lay between the germline ends. This CDR3 has 15 amino acids. CDR1 MNHEY and CDR2 SMNVEV come from the germline V gene (reference sequence). The CDR3 loop reads CASFRTAANTGELFF. For the CDR3, the DNA is TGTGCCAGCTTTCGGACAGCCGCGAACACCGGGGAGCTGTTTTTT.

This clonotype was counted once. The V call is TRBV7-2, the J call TRBJ1-2, with D possibly TRBD1 on 5 matching bases. Trimming pared 1 base from V and 4 bases from J, leaving 19 bases between. Germline CDR1 reads SGHTA; CDR2 reads FQGNSA. The CDR3 extends over 17 amino acids. In nucleotides, the CDR3 is TGTGCCAGCAGCTTAGGACTCTTCGACAGACGATTCTATGGCTACACCTTC. Translation: CASSLGLFDRRFYGYTF. Supplemented by reference TRBV7-2 and TRBJ1-2, the full variable domain reads GAGVSQSPSNKVTEKGKDVELRCDPISGHTALYWYRQSLGQGLEFLIYFQGNSAPDKSGLPSDRFSAERTGGSVSTLTIQRTQQEDSAVYLCASSLGLFDRRFYGYTFGSGTRLTVV.

This clonotype showed up just a few times. The chain joins TRBV25-1 to TRBJ1-2; tentatively, D is TRBD1 (6 bases). The V and J ends lost 5 bases and 3 bases respectively, with 13 bases between them. Germline CDR1 reads MGHDK; CDR2 reads SYGVNS. This CDR3 has 14 amino acids. The CDR3 DNA reads TGTGCCAGCAGTTCCCTCGAGGGGGACTATGGCTACACCTTC. Translated: CASSSLEGDYGYTF.

This clonotype showed up many times. The rearrangement uses TRBV11-2 and TRBJ2-1; unclear D gene. The germline V and J ends were trimmed by 4 bases and 0 bases, with 10 bases remaining between them. The CDR3 runs to 15 residues. Germline V gene lookup returns CDR1 SGHAT and CDR2 FQNNGV. The CDR3 spells CASSSGRGSYNEQFF. CDR3 nucleotide sequence: TGTGCCAGCAGCTCCGGACGAGGCTCCTACAATGAGCAGTTCTTC.

The sample holds many counts of this clonotype. The chain joins TRBV7-2 to TRBJ2-4; 9 bases match TRBD2. CDR1 and CDR2 from the germline V gene are SGHTA and FQGNSA. The CDR3 runs to 20 residues. The ends lost 5 bases at V and 0 bases at J; junction bases unmatched: 17. The CDR3, as DNA: TGTGCCAGCAGCCAGAGGCCAGCGGGAGGCCGATCCCTAGCCAAAAACATTCAGTACTTC. Its protein product is CASSQRPAGGRSLAKNIQYF.

This clonotype has at least ten counts. The chain has TRBV12-3 or TRBV12-4 and TRBJ2-7; the D gene could be TRBD1 or TRBD2 (5 bases each). This CDR3 has 14 residues. Trimming cost V 6 bases and J 2 bases, with 14 bases left between them. For the CDR3, the DNA is TGTGCCAGCAGCCCACTAGGGGTCACCTACGAGCAGTACTTC. It translates to CASSPLGVTYEQYF.

This clonotype was seen a handful of times. The chain recombines TRBV29-1 with TRBJ2-7; a possible D gene is TRBD1 (6 bases). From germline, CDR1 is SQVTM and CDR2 ANQGSEA. V was clipped by 6 bases and J by 7 bases, with 13 bases between them. The CDR3 totals 11 residues. The CDR3 DNA reads TGCAGCGTCGCTACAGGGCGGGAGCAGTACTTC. Translating it yields CSVATGREQYF.

This clonotype was picked up many times. The chain combines TRBV9 with TRBJ2-1; 15 nucleotides line up with TRBD2. Per the germline V gene, CDR1 is SGDLS and CDR2 is YYNGEE. This CDR3 is 17 amino acids long. J gave up 5 bases and V 3 bases, and 6 bases lay outside the gene matches. In DNA, the CDR3 is TGTGCCAGCAGCGGTCCCGGGACTAGCGGGGGGCACAATGAGCAGTTCTTC. It codes for CASSGPGTSGGHNEQFF.

This clonotype appeared a few times. The V and J genes are TRBV10-3 and TRBJ1-2; 9 nucleotides match TRBD1. Germline loops: CDR1 ENHRY, CDR2 SYGVKD. V was pared by 5 bases and J by 3 bases, with 10 bases of the junction left unmatched. This CDR3 is built from 16 residues. CDR3 bases: TGTGCCATCAGTCTATATATTAGACAGGGGGACTATGGCTACACCTTC. This codes for CAISLYIRQGDYGYTF.

This clonotype came up a few times. The rearrangement uses TRBV2 and TRBJ2-7; the match to TRBD1 covers 7 bases. CDR3 length: 14 amino acids. Germline V gene lookup returns CDR1 SNHLY and CDR2 FYNNEI. V lost 6 bases, J lost 5 bases, and 10 bases stayed unmatched. CDR3 amino acids: CASSRQGRSNEQYF. CDR3 DNA sequence: TGTGCCAGCAGCCGACAGGGAAGGTCCAACGAGCAGTACTTC.